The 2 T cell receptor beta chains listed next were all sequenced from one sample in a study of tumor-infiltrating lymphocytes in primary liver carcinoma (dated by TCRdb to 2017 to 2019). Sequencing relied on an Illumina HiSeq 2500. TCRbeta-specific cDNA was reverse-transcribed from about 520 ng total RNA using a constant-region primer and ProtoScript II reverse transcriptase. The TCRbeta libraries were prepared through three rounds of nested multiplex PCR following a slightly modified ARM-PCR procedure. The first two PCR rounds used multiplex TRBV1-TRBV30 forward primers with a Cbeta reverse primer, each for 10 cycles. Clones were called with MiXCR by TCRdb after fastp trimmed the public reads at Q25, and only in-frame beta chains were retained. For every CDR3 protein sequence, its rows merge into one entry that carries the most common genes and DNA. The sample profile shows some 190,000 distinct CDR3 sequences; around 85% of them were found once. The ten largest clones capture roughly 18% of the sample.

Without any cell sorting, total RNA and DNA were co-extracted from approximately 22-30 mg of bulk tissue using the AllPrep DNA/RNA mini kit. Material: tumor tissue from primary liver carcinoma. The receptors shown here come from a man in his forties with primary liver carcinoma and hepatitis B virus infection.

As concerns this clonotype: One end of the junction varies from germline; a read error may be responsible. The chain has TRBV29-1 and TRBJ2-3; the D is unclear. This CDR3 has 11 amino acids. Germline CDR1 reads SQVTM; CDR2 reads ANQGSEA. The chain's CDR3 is CSVEHTYTQYF. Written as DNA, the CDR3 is TGCAGCGTTGAACACACATATACGCAGTATTTT.

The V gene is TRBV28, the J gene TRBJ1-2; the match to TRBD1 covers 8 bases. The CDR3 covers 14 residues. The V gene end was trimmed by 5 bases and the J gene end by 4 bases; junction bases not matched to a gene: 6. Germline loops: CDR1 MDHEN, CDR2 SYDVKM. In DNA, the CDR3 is TGTGCCAGCAGTATGACAGGGGCCACCTATGGCTACACCTTC. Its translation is CASSMTGATYGYTF.